This is a list of T cell receptor beta chains from one sample in a study of shared clonotypes between healthy human individuals. Assay used: immunoSEQ multiplex PCR; TCRdb lists only in-frame clones, some missing. The sample has approximately 2.5 million clones, roughly 93% seen once. Sequencing was carried out using naive CD4+ T cells from PBMCs. The receptor source for this set is a man younger than 30 in good health. Some clones in this sample may be carry-over from other donors' samples. Each CDR3 is given with its conserved first and last residue. A D gene is named only where the DNA matches it firmly. Clone size is stated in some rows and not others, as once, few, many or a class when expanded.

.	TRBV4-1	.	TRBJ1-4	TGCGCCAGCAGCTCCCAGGGAATTGAAAAACTGTTTTTT	CASSSQGIEKLFF
.	TRBV4-1	.	TRBJ1-5	TGCGCCAGCAGCCAAGAGGAGGCAGTCGATCAGCCCCAGCATTTT	CASSQEEAVDQPQHF
.	TRBV5-4	.	TRBJ2-1	TGTGCCAGCAGCCCCGAGGGTTACAATGAGCAGTTCTTC	CASSPEGYNEQFF
.	TRBV7-3	TRBD2	TRBJ2-3	TGTGCCAGCAGCCAAAGGCTAGCGGGAGGGACTATCCGAGATACGCAGTATTTT	CASSQRLAGGTIRDTQYF
.	TRBV4-1	.	TRBJ1-3	TGCGCCAGCAGCCAAGTCCAAGGCAGGGGCGATGGAAACACCATATATTTT	CASSQVQGRGDGNTIYF
.	TRBV5-1	.	TRBJ2-1	TGCGCCAGCAGCTTACAGGCCCCCCAGTATTGGGATGAGCAGTTCTTC	CASSLQAPQYWDEQFF
.	TRBV6-1	TRBD2	TRBJ2-3	TGTGCCAGCAGTGTAGGACTAGGAGATACGCAGTATTTT	CASSVGLGDTQYF
.	TRBV7-3	TRBD2	TRBJ2-3	TGTGCCAGCAGCCGCCAGGGACTAGCGGGAGGCACAGATACGCAGTATTTT	CASSRQGLAGGTDTQYF
once	TRBV5-1	.	TRBJ2-6	TGCGCCAGCAGCTTGGTTGGCCGGACTGGGGCCAACGTCCTGACTTTC	CASSLVGRTGANVLTF
.	TRBV4-3	TRBD2	TRBJ2-1	TGCGCCAGCAGGGCGGGAGGGCGGAATGAGCAGTTCTTC	CASRAGGRNEQFF
.	TRBV18	.	TRBJ1-3	TGTGCCAGCTCACCCTCCGAAGGCGGAAACACCATATATTTT	CASSPSEGGNTIYF
.	TRBV5-1	.	TRBJ2-3	TGCGCCAGCAGCTTGGAGGTTAGCGCCCCTAGCACAGATACGCAGTATTTT	CASSLEVSAPSTDTQYF
.	TRBV2	.	TRBJ2-7	TGTGCCAGCACACTGGGGTCCTACGAGCAGTACTTC	CASTLGSYEQYF
.	TRBV5-6	.	TRBJ2-7	TGTGCCAGCAGCGGCAACCGGGTGGGAGTGGGGATTAACGAGCAGTACTTC	CASSGNRVGVGINEQYF
.	TRBV18	.	TRBJ1-3	TGTGCCAGCTCACCAGGGTCTTCTGGAAACACCATATATTTT	CASSPGSSGNTIYF
.	TRBV27	TRBD1	TRBJ2-2	TGTGCCAGCAGTTTTGGGACGGTTTATCCGGGACAGGGTCTGAGCGGGGAGCTGTTTTTT	CASSFGTVYPGQGLSGELFF
few	TRBV29-1	.	TRBJ1-1	TGCAGCGCTACACGGGCTGAAGCTTTCTTT	CSATRAEAFF
.	TRBV11-2	.	TRBJ2-7	TGTGCCAGCAGCTTAGTCGACATCCCTAGGAGCTCCTACGAGCAGTACTTC	CASSLVDIPRSSYEQYF
few	TRBV6-5	.	TRBJ1-1	TGTGCCAGCTGCCGGAGGGGACTGAACACTGAAGCTTTCTTT	CASCRRGLNTEAFF
.	TRBV5-1	.	TRBJ2-1	TGCGCCAGCAGCTTGAGGACAGTTGGGGGCGATGAGCAGTTCTTC	CASSLRTVGGDEQFF
.	TRBV5-4	TRBD2	TRBJ2-3	TGTGCCAGCAGCTTGCAGCTAGCGGGAGGGTTGGGAGATACGCAGTATTTT	CASSLQLAGGLGDTQYF
.	TRBV12-5	.	TRBJ2-7	TGTGCTAGTGGTTTGGTACTTGCAGGGCTGGAGTGCTACGAGCAGTACTTC	CASGLVLAGLECYEQYF
.	TRBV7-9	.	TRBJ1-5	TGTGCCAGCAGCTCTCCCGGGGGCGGTCAGCCCCAGCATTTT	CASSSPGGGQPQHF
.	TRBV27	TRBD2	TRBJ2-5	TGTGCCAGCAGAAGACTAGCGGGGAGAACTGGGGAGACCCAGTACTTC	CASRRLAGRTGETQYF